This TCR beta chain comes out of a study of post-analysis software for immune sequencing data. This CDR3 region has 17 residues. Trimming removed 2 bases from V and 2 bases from J; junction bases left unmatched: 8. Germline loops: CDR1 MNHEY, CDR2 SVGAGI. Overall study results and limits: Five or six TRBV segments were significantly more frequent in patients than in controls. TRBV5-6, TRBV5-1 and TRBV20-1 were among these segments.

Unique molecular identifiers had been added to the TCR beta cDNA libraries. One entry per CDR3 protein, called by TCRdb with MiXCR from the PCR reads. Of hundreds of thousands of distinct CDR3 sequences detected, about 32% appear once; the ten largest clones hold around 0.6%. This clonotype was seen more than once but under ten times. Its antigen is undetermined. Sequences were obtained from blood. This sequence was found in a girl aged 5-17 years with multiple sclerosis. J is TRBJ2-5 and V is TRBV6-5; 10 bases are shared with TRBD2. Written as DNA, the CDR3 is TGTGCCAGCAGTTACGGGGCTCTTAGCGGGGGGCAAGAGACCCAGTACTTC. Residues: CASSYGALSGGQETQYF.